This T cell receptor beta chain was captured by sequencing in a study of blood T cell repertoires in COVID-19. The data were produced by immunoSEQ multiplex PCR, yet TCRdb's version contains in-frame clones alone and is incomplete. The sample consists of about 160,000 clones, around 82% of them appearing once. CDR3 length: 17 amino acids. From germline, CDR1 is SGHTS and CDR2 YDEGEE. The trim removed 4 bases at V and 0 bases at J, leaving 8 bases unmatched. In this sample, this clone turned up once. Sequencing was carried out using peripheral blood. The sequence derives from a woman between 35 and 50 years old with COVID-19, enrolled during active disease. The V gene is TRBV5-8, the J gene TRBJ1-5, with 9 nucleotides matching TRBD1. Written as DNA, the CDR3 is TGTGCCAGCAGCCATTACCGGACAGGGGCTAGCAATCAGCCCCAGCATTTT. It translates to CASSHYRTGASNQPQHF.